This T cell receptor (beta chain) emerged from a study of graft-versus-host responses after intestinal transplantation. Study background: The study gave all recipients anti-thymocyte globulin induction, then tacrolimus and steroids for 2 to 3 years.

Sequencing used immunoSEQ multiplex PCR; TCRdb keeps in-frame clones, though not all of them. The repertoire holds tens of thousands of clones, with about 81% as singletons. This clone was found once. The antigen is undetermined. Source: unstimulated CD4+ T cells sorted from spleen or lymph node cells, taken before transplant. The origin of this receptor is a human donor who was the organ donor for an intestinal transplant.

Here the CDR3 reads CASSPWRGGTEAFF. CDR3 nucleotides: TGTGCCAGCAGCCCTTGGAGGGGTGGCACTGAAGCTTTCTTT. The V call is TRBV9, the J call TRBJ1-1; possibly TRBD1 for D (5 bases). The germline V gene encodes CDR1 SGDLS and CDR2 YYNGEE. Trimming stripped 4 bases from V and 4 bases from J, with 14 bases between. CDR3 length: 14 residues. Filled out from reference TRBV9 and TRBJ1-1, the complete variable domain reads DSGVTQTPKHLITATGQRVTLRCSPRSGDLSVYWYQQSLDQGLQFLIQYYNGEERAKGNILERFSAQQFPDLHSELNLSSLELGDSALYFCASSPWRGGTEAFFGQGTRLTVV.